This record looks at one T cell receptor beta chain sequence and its context. In the authors' workflow: For nucleated cells, counts were estimated from reference gene primer amplification. Method: immunoSEQ multiplex PCR; TCRdb's copy keeps in-frame clones and lacks some. V, J and clone size are taken as reported in that table, and D and trimming were inferred from the DNA itself. The sample records about 270,000 clones, approximately 81% being singletons. The CDR3 is made up of 17 amino acids. Germline V gene lookup returns CDR1 SQVTM and CDR2 ANQGSEA. Trimming at V came to 1 base and at J to 0 bases, leaving 7 bases not matched to a gene. The data derive from a study of blood T cell repertoires in COVID-19. Study at large: The United States, Italy and Spain provided the acute and convalescent COVID-19 samples. From T cells, B-cell-depleted T cells, or PBMCs came the material, which was cDNA or gDNA.

Sequenced material: peripheral blood. The chain recombines TRBV29-1 with TRBJ2-1, with TRBD2 matching over 9 bases. The sequence was obtained from a woman aged 18-29 years with acute or convalescent COVID-19. CDR3 in DNA: TGCAGCGTTGAAGTGGGGCGGGAGGGCTACTCCTACAATGAGCAGTTCTTC. Translation: CSVEVGREGYSYNEQFF.